The entry that follows covers one T cell receptor (beta chain) sequence. What it recognizes is unknown. The length of the CDR3 is 12 residues. Germline CDR1 MDHEN, CDR2 SYDVKM. J was trimmed by 3 bases and V by 11 bases; bases with no gene match: 4. This record belongs to a study of cytomegalovirus exposure and HLA in healthy donors. General study points: Rare TCR sequences dominated, though some public TCRs recurred in many donors. Specific recognition of CMV antigens was confirmed in vitro for a few chains (all CMV-associated). Subsequent analysis showed first-cohort TCR clusters tending to co-occur in more than 95 validation repertoires.

Method: immunoSEQ multiplex PCR; TCRdb's copy keeps in-frame clones and lacks some. The data show 120,000 or so clones, with around 90% seen just once and 1.5% to 2% held by the top ten. The specimen was PBMCs. This chain uses TRBV28 with TRBJ2-1; 7 nucleotides match TRBD2. The receptor was isolated from a woman under 30 in good health and CMV-seronegative. Here the CDR3 DNA reads TGTGCCCTCGGGAGGCTCTACAATGAGCAGTTCTTC. Translating it yields CALGRLYNEQFF. Full variable domain (missing parts from reference TRBV28 and TRBJ2-1): DVKVTQSSRYLVKRTGEKVFLECVQDMDHENMFWYRQDPGLGLRLIYFSYDVKMKEKGDIPEGYSVSREKKERFSLILESASTNQTSMYLCALGRLYNEQFFGPGTRLTVL.